The rows below give T cell receptor beta chains drawn from one sample of a study of identical twins' blood T cells. One entry per CDR3 protein, called by TCRdb with MiXCR from the 5' RACE reads. The repertoire has 350,000 to 400,000 distinct CDR3 sequences, around 30% of them found once; the top ten carry more than 5.5%. Sequencing was carried out using PBMCs. Receptors originate from a woman between 18 and 55 years old in good health. CDR3s include the opening cysteine and the closing phenylalanine or tryptophan. Each record gives: clone size, J gene, CDR3 length, D gene, V gene, CDR3 DNA, CDR3 protein. A D gene is named only where the DNA matches it firmly. Only some rows state a clone size, as once, few, many or a class for expanded clones.

abundance: .; j_gene: TRBJ1-2; len: 12; d_gene: TRBD1; v_gene: TRBV19; CDR3nt: TGTGCCAGTATTTCACAGGGGAACGGCTACACCTTC; CDR3aa: CASISQGNGYTF
abundance: few; j_gene: TRBJ1-5; len: 15; d_gene: TRBD1; v_gene: TRBV20-1; CDR3nt: TGCAGTGCTGCAAGACCGGGACAGAGCAATCAGCCCCAGCATTTT; CDR3aa: CSAARPGQSNQPQHF
abundance: .; j_gene: TRBJ2-2; len: 18; d_gene: .; v_gene: TRBV7-8; CDR3nt: TGTGCCAGCAGCTTACACAGCTGGGAGGCCGCGAACACCGGGGAGCTGTTTTTT; CDR3aa: CASSLHSWEAANTGELFF
abundance: .; j_gene: TRBJ1-6; len: 16; d_gene: .; v_gene: TRBV18; CDR3nt: TGTGCCAGCTCACCTCCAAGACAGCCGAGTAATTCACCCCTCCACTTT; CDR3aa: CASSPPRQPSNSPLHF
abundance: .; j_gene: TRBJ2-3; len: 15; d_gene: TRBD2; v_gene: TRBV7-8; CDR3nt: TGTGCCAGCAGCCTGACTAGCGGGCACACAGATACGCAGTATTTT; CDR3aa: CASSLTSGHTDTQYF
abundance: many; j_gene: TRBJ2-1; len: 16; d_gene: .; v_gene: TRBV29-1; CDR3nt: TGCAGCGTTGAGGGTGGGGGAGGTGCCTCCTACAATGAGCAGTTCTTC; CDR3aa: CSVEGGGGASYNEQFF
abundance: .; j_gene: TRBJ1-6; len: 13; d_gene: TRBD1; v_gene: TRBV2; CDR3nt: TGTGCCAGAAGACAGGGCGTGATTTCACCCCTCCACTTT; CDR3aa: CARRQGVISPLHF
abundance: few; j_gene: TRBJ2-2; len: 15; d_gene: TRBD1; v_gene: TRBV5-1; CDR3nt: TGCGCCAGCAGCCTCCGGACAGGAAACACCGGGGAGCTGTTTTTT; CDR3aa: CASSLRTGNTGELFF
abundance: few; j_gene: TRBJ1-5; len: 14; d_gene: .; v_gene: TRBV27; CDR3nt: TGTGCCAGCAGTTGGGGGGGGACGCCCCAGCCCCAGCATTTT; CDR3aa: CASSWGGTPQPQHF
abundance: .; j_gene: TRBJ1-1; len: 14; d_gene: .; v_gene: TRBV6-5; CDR3nt: TGTGCCAGCAGTTACCAGGGAAGAAACACTGAAGCTTTCTTT; CDR3aa: CASSYQGRNTEAFF
abundance: .; j_gene: TRBJ1-1; len: 13; d_gene: .; v_gene: TRBV20-1; CDR3nt: TGCAGTGCTAGAACCCAGGCGAACACTGAAGCTTTCTTT; CDR3aa: CSARTQANTEAFF
abundance: .; j_gene: TRBJ2-1; len: 11; d_gene: .; v_gene: TRBV7-9; CDR3nt: TGTGCCAGCAGCTGGGTGGGAGAGCAGTTCTTC; CDR3aa: CASSWVGEQFF
abundance: few; j_gene: TRBJ2-3; len: 14; d_gene: .; v_gene: TRBV6-1; CDR3nt: TGTGCCAGCAGGCTAGCGCAGACCACAGATACGCAGTATTTT; CDR3aa: CASRLAQTTDTQYF
abundance: .; j_gene: TRBJ1-2; len: 17; d_gene: TRBD1; v_gene: TRBV5-5; CDR3nt: TGTGCCAGCAGCTTGGGTTTTGACAGGGCCCTTAACTATGGCTACACCTTC; CDR3aa: CASSLGFDRALNYGYTF
abundance: few; j_gene: TRBJ1-1; len: 13; d_gene: .; v_gene: TRBV20-1; CDR3nt: TGCAGTGCTAGATTCGGAACCGGGACTGAAGCTTTCTTT; CDR3aa: CSARFGTGTEAFF
abundance: few; j_gene: TRBJ2-1; len: 13; d_gene: TRBD1; v_gene: TRBV12-5; CDR3nt: TGTGCTAGTGGTTTACAGGGGTACAATGAGCAGTTCTTC; CDR3aa: CASGLQGYNEQFF
abundance: .; j_gene: TRBJ1-1; len: 15; d_gene: .; v_gene: TRBV7-9; CDR3nt: TGTGCCAGCAGCTTAAGTGGCAGAAGAAACACTGAAGCTTTCTTT; CDR3aa: CASSLSGRRNTEAFF
abundance: few; j_gene: TRBJ1-6; len: 14; d_gene: TRBD1; v_gene: TRBV5-1; CDR3nt: TGCGTCAGCAGCTTACAGGGGGTGGGTTCACCCCTCCACTTT; CDR3aa: CVSSLQGVGSPLHF
abundance: .; j_gene: TRBJ1-1; len: 15; d_gene: .; v_gene: TRBV4-1; CDR3nt: TGCGCCAGCAGCTTCAGGGACAACATGAACACTGAAGCTTTCTTT; CDR3aa: CASSFRDNMNTEAFF
abundance: .; j_gene: TRBJ2-1; len: 20; d_gene: TRBD2; v_gene: TRBV7-2; CDR3nt: TGTGCCAGCAGCTTAACCCCGGGACTAGCGGGATCTATCTCCTACAATGAGCAGTTCTTC; CDR3aa: CASSLTPGLAGSISYNEQFF
abundance: .; j_gene: TRBJ1-4; len: 17; d_gene: .; v_gene: TRBV7-9; CDR3nt: TGTGCCAGCAGCTGGGACGCGGGTCGTGCAACTAATGAAAAACCGTTTTTT; CDR3aa: CASSWDAGRATNEKPFF
abundance: few; j_gene: TRBJ1-4; len: 13; d_gene: .; v_gene: TRBV6-5; CDR3nt: TGTGCCACCCGGGGGGTTATGGATGAAAAACTGTTTTTT; CDR3aa: CATRGVMDEKLFF
abundance: few; j_gene: TRBJ2-1; len: 13; d_gene: TRBD2; v_gene: TRBV10-3; CDR3nt: TGTGCCATCATGGGACTAGCGGACAATGAGCAGTTCTTC; CDR3aa: CAIMGLADNEQFF
abundance: .; j_gene: TRBJ1-1; len: 15; d_gene: TRBD1; v_gene: TRBV14; CDR3nt: TGTGCCAGCAGCCGCATACAGGGGGAGAACACTGAAGCTTTCTTT; CDR3aa: CASSRIQGENTEAFF
abundance: few; j_gene: TRBJ1-1; len: 16; d_gene: TRBD1; v_gene: TRBV6-2/TRBV6-3; CDR3nt: TGTGCCAGCAGTTATTTTACAGGGGTGAAGGTTGGTGAAGCTTTCTTT; CDR3aa: CASSYFTGVKVGEAFF
abundance: .; j_gene: TRBJ1-1; len: 14; d_gene: .; v_gene: TRBV19; CDR3nt: TGTGCCAGTAGTATTGGGGTTATGAACACTGAAGCTTTCTTT; CDR3aa: CASSIGVMNTEAFF
abundance: many; j_gene: TRBJ2-1; len: 17; d_gene: TRBD2; v_gene: TRBV19; CDR3nt: TGTGCCAGTAACAGGCTAGCGGGGAGAAACTCCTACAATGAGCAGTTCTTC; CDR3aa: CASNRLAGRNSYNEQFF
abundance: .; j_gene: TRBJ2-2; len: 13; d_gene: .; v_gene: TRBV29-1; CDR3nt: TGCAGCGTTGTAAGGAGGGGCACCGGGGAGCTGTTTTTT; CDR3aa: CSVVRRGTGELFF
abundance: few; j_gene: TRBJ1-1; len: 14; d_gene: .; v_gene: TRBV5-1; CDR3nt: TGCGCCAGCAGCTTAGACAGGTCGTACACTGAAGCTTTCTTT; CDR3aa: CASSLDRSYTEAFF
abundance: .; j_gene: TRBJ2-3; len: 14; d_gene: .; v_gene: TRBV12-3/TRBV12-4; CDR3nt: TGTGCCAGCAGTTTACGGCGGGGCACAGATACGCAGTATTTT; CDR3aa: CASSLRRGTDTQYF
abundance: .; j_gene: TRBJ2-7; len: 16; d_gene: .; v_gene: TRBV6-2/TRBV6-3; CDR3nt: TGTGCCAGTAATAAGTTACGGCCAGGACAGATCTACGAGCAGTACTTC; CDR3aa: CASNKLRPGQIYEQYF
abundance: few; j_gene: TRBJ1-1; len: 14; d_gene: .; v_gene: TRBV29-1; CDR3nt: TGCAGCGTTCTTAAAGAAGGGGCGAACACTGAAGCTTTCTTT; CDR3aa: CSVLKEGANTEAFF
abundance: once; j_gene: TRBJ2-2; len: 15; d_gene: .; v_gene: TRBV27; CDR3nt: TGTGCCAGCAGTTTTTACATAGTGAACACCGGGGAGCTGTTTTTT; CDR3aa: CASSFYIVNTGELFF
abundance: .; j_gene: TRBJ2-1; len: 16; d_gene: .; v_gene: TRBV6-5; CDR3nt: TGTGCCAGCAGTTACTCACAGGGAGAAGGCAATCATGAGCAGTTCTTC; CDR3aa: CASSYSQGEGNHEQFF
abundance: few; j_gene: TRBJ1-5; len: 16; d_gene: TRBD1; v_gene: TRBV19; CDR3nt: TGTGCCAGTGGTACCGACCAGGGACAGAGAAATCAGCCCCAGCATTTT; CDR3aa: CASGTDQGQRNQPQHF
abundance: .; j_gene: TRBJ2-5; len: 11; d_gene: .; v_gene: TRBV20-1; CDR3nt: TGCAGTGTTAAGACAGAGGGGACCCAGTACTTC; CDR3aa: CSVKTEGTQYF
abundance: .; j_gene: TRBJ2-2; len: 14; d_gene: .; v_gene: TRBV20-1; CDR3nt: TGCAGTGCTAGCACAGGACTGGCGGACGGAGAGCTGTTTTTT; CDR3aa: CSASTGLADGELFF
abundance: few; j_gene: TRBJ1-4; len: 14; d_gene: TRBD1; v_gene: TRBV27; CDR3nt: TGTGCCAGCAGTCCCAGACAGGGGGCGCAGAAACTGTTTTTT; CDR3aa: CASSPRQGAQKLFF
abundance: .; j_gene: TRBJ1-5; len: 19; d_gene: TRBD1; v_gene: TRBV23-1; CDR3nt: TGCGCCAGTAACAAAATTCCCCGGGACAGGGACGTGGGCAATCAGCCCCAGCATTTT; CDR3aa: CASNKIPRDRDVGNQPQHF
abundance: few; j_gene: TRBJ1-3; len: 13; d_gene: .; v_gene: TRBV6-6; CDR3nt: TGTGCCAGCAGTTACTCACAGGTAGACACCATATATTTT; CDR3aa: CASSYSQVDTIYF
abundance: .; j_gene: TRBJ1-2; len: 14; d_gene: .; v_gene: TRBV20-1; CDR3nt: TGCAGTGCTAGAGATCGGTCAGGCCTCTATGGCCACACCTTC; CDR3aa: CSARDRSGLYGHTF
abundance: .; j_gene: TRBJ2-7; len: 15; d_gene: .; v_gene: TRBV7-6; CDR3nt: TGTGCCAGCAGCTTAGTTACGACGGAACTCTACGAGCAGTACTTC; CDR3aa: CASSLVTTELYEQYF
abundance: .; j_gene: TRBJ1-3; len: 16; d_gene: TRBD1; v_gene: TRBV5-1; CDR3nt: TGCGCCAGCAGCTTACCCGGGACAGGGGCAGGAAACACCATATATTTT; CDR3aa: CASSLPGTGAGNTIYF
abundance: many; j_gene: TRBJ2-5; len: 15; d_gene: TRBD1; v_gene: TRBV29-1; CDR3nt: TGCAGCGGCCTATCCGGGACAGGGTATTACGAGACCCAGTACTTC; CDR3aa: CSGLSGTGYYETQYF
abundance: many; j_gene: TRBJ2-1; len: 14; d_gene: .; v_gene: TRBV6-5; CDR3nt: TGTGCCAGCAGCCTGGAGCCTGAGAACAATGAGCAGTTCTTC; CDR3aa: CASSLEPENNEQFF
abundance: few; j_gene: TRBJ2-2; len: 14; d_gene: .; v_gene: TRBV6-2/TRBV6-3; CDR3nt: TGTGCCAGCGGAGGAAACCTTTACACCGGGGAGCTGTTTTTT; CDR3aa: CASGGNLYTGELFF
abundance: .; j_gene: TRBJ1-2; len: 11; d_gene: .; v_gene: TRBV12-5; CDR3nt: TGTGCTAGTGGTTCCCAAGGGGGCTACACCTTC; CDR3aa: CASGSQGGYTF